This T cell receptor beta chain was captured by sequencing in a study of blood T cell repertoires in COVID-19. Profiling relied on immunoSEQ multiplex PCR, and the TCRdb table lists in-frame clones only, not all of them. The sample shows around 260,000 clones, around four fifths of them seen only once. Sequencing was performed on PBMCs or T cells enriched from blood (not recorded which). The sequence came from a man in his thirties or forties with acute COVID-19.

The chain's CDR3 is CASSPRVLTAHNEKLFF. The CDR3 nucleotides are TGTGCCAGCAGCCCCCGAGTCTTGACAGCACATAATGAAAAACTGTTTTTT. The chain joins TRBV9 to TRBJ1-4, with a possible D match to TRBD1 (5 bases). Germline loops: CDR1 SGDLS, CDR2 YYNGEE. V lost 4 bases and J 4 bases, leaving 20 bases between the germline ends. The CDR3 totals 17 residues.